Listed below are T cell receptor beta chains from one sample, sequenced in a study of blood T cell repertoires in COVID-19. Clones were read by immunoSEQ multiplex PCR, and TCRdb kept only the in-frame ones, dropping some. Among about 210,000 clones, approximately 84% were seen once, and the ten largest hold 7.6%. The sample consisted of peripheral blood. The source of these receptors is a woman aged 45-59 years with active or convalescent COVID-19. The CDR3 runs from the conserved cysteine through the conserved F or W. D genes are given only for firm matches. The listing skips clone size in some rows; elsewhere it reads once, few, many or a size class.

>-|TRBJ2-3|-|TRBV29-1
CSVENGADTQYF
TGCAGCGTTGAAAACGGAGCAGATACGCAGTATTTT
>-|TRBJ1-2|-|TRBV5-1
CASSLSVGLRTEDYGYTF
TGCGCCAGCAGCTTGAGTGTCGGTCTTCGGACAGAAGACTATGGCTACACCTTC
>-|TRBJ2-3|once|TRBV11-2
CASSLDLEPDTQYF
TGTGCCAGCAGCTTAGATCTGGAGCCAGATACGCAGTATTTT
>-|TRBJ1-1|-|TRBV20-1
CSARAAAEAFF
TGCAGTGCTAGAGCTGCGGCGGAGGCTTTCTTT
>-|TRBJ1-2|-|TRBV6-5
CASRLPGHLYGYTF
TGTGCCAGCAGGCTGCCGGGACACCTCTATGGCTACACCTTC
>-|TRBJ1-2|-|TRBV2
CASRATGQGSGYSF
TGTGCCAGCAGAGCAACAGGTCAAGGAAGTGGCTACTCCTTC
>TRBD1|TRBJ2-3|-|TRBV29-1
CSVARQGYTDTQYF
TGCAGCGTTGCACGACAGGGCTACACAGATACGCAGTATTTT
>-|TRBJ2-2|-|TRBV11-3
CASSFGNKGLDTGELFF
TGTGCCAGCAGCTTCGGAAACAAGGGACTTGACACCGGGGAGCTGTTTTTT
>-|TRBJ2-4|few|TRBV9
CASSDSSLADIQYF
TGTGCCAGCAGCGATTCGAGTTTGGCGGACATTCAGTACTTC
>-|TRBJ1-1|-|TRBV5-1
CASSPLGGSGTEAFF
TGCGCCAGCAGCCCGCTGGGAGGGAGTGGGACTGAAGCTTTCTTT
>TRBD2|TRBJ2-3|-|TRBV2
CASSVNGGLSTDTQYF
TGTGCCAGCAGTGTTAACGGGGGACTAAGCACAGATACGCAGTATTTT
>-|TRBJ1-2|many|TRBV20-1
CSARDLDGYTF
TGCAGTGCTAGAGATCTCGATGGCTACACCTTC
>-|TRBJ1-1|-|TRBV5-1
CASSLYRKGDTEAFF
TGCGCCAGCAGCTTGTACAGGAAAGGCGACACTGAAGCTTTCTTT
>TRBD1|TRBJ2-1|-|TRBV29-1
CSVEDAPGTGSNEQFF
TGCAGCGTTGAAGATGCCCCCGGGACAGGGTCAAATGAGCAGTTCTTC
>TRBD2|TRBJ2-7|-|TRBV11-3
CASSAGLAGVYEQYF
TGTGCCAGCAGCGCGGGACTAGCGGGAGTCTACGAGCAGTACTTC
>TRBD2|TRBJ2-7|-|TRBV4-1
CASSQVELAGVREQYF
TGCGCCAGCAGCCAAGTCGAACTAGCGGGAGTGCGAGAGCAGTACTTC
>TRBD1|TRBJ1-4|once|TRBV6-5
CASSYSNRGSEKLFF
TGTGCCAGCAGTTACTCGAACAGGGGGAGTGAAAAACTGTTTTTT
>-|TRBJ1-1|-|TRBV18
CASSPAGGNTEAFF
TGTGCCAGCTCACCCGCCGGGGGAAACACTGAAGCTTTCTTT
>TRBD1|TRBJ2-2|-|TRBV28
CASSPSGTGGFGSHTGELFF
TGTGCCAGCAGTCCCTCCGGGACAGGGGGCTTCGGAAGCCATACCGGGGAGCTGTTTTTT
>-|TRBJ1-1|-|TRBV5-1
CASSFSNGAEAFF
TGCGCCAGCAGCTTTTCTAACGGGGCTGAAGCTTTCTTT
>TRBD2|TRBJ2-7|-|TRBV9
CASSPDGIAGVDSYEQYF
TGTGCCAGCAGCCCGGACGGAATAGCGGGAGTGGACTCCTACGAGCAGTACTTC
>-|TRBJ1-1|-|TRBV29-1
CSVDAGGGTEAFF
TGCAGCGTAGATGCGGGGGGCGGGACTGAAGCTTTCTTT
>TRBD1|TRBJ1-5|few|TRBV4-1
CASSQETGSRQPQHF
TGCGCCAGCAGCCAGGAGACAGGGTCGCGGCAGCCCCAGCATTTT
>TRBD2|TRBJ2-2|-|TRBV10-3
CAIQVGGREDTGELFF
TGTGCCATCCAGGTCGGCGGGAGGGAAGACACCGGGGAGCTGTTTTTT